Shown below are 20 T cell receptor beta chains from a single sample sequenced in a study of Tregs in tolerant kidney transplant recipients. Using immunoSEQ multiplex PCR, the repertoire was profiled, and TCRdb retains in-frame clones only, with some absent. The sample has roughly 45,000 clones, about 90% seen once. The sequencing sample was made of Tregs from blood. The receptors come from a human donor in good health.

This clone came up once. The chain recombines TRBV27 with TRBJ1-3; perhaps TRBD1 as D (5 bases). The CDR3 has 16 amino acids. CDR1 is MNHEY, CDR2 SMNVEV, per germline (reference sequence). Trimming took 2 bases from V and 2 from J, leaving 13 bases between them. The CDR3 DNA follows: TGTGCCAGCAGTTTACGTTCACCGGGGCCTGGAAACACCATATATTTT. Residues: CASSLRSPGPGNTIYF.

The rearrangement uses TRBV19 and TRBJ1-2, with 7 nucleotides matching TRBD1. Germline CDR1 LNHDA, CDR2 SQIVND (reference sequence). V lost 8 bases and J lost 4; bases outside the gene matches: 7. This CDR3 has 13 residues. CDR3 DNA: TGTGCCAGTCGGACAGGTCTTGGCTATGGCTACACCTTC. It encodes CASRTGLGYGYTF.

The chain uses TRBV5-6 and TRBJ2-3; D not certain. Germline V lookup: CDR1 SGHDT, CDR2 YYEEEE. The CDR3 has 15 residues. The ends were cut back, 3 bases at V and 4 bases at J, with 15 bases in the middle. In DNA, the CDR3 is TGTGCCAGCAGCTGGGTGGCGCGGACCTCAGATACGCAGTATTTT. Its protein product is CASSWVARTSDTQYF.

The chain is built from TRBV5-1 and TRBJ1-1; D is ambiguous. The CDR3 consists of 13 residues. Trimming stripped 4 bases from V and 6 bases from J, with 13 bases between. Per germline, CDR1 SGHRS and CDR2 YFSETQ. CDR3 DNA sequence: TGCGCCAGCAGCAACGGGTTAAACGCTGAAGCTTTCTTT. It is translated as CASSNGLNAEAFF.

A remark on this clone: The same CDR3 arises from other DNA sequences in this sample as well. V usage is TRBV5-1 and J usage is TRBJ1-5; a possible D gene is TRBD1 (5 bases). Germline V gives CDR1 SGHRS, CDR2 YFSETQ. V lost 2 bases and J 2 bases, leaving 11 bases between the germline ends. CDR3 length: 15 amino acids. CDR3 sequence (DNA): TGCGCCAGCAGCTTATCGGGACTAGGCAATCAGCCCCAGCATTTT. It yields the protein CASSLSGLGNQPQHF.

This chain joins TRBV11-1 and TRBJ2-7, with D perhaps matching TRBD2 (6 bases). This CDR3 region has 15 residues. Germline lookup yields CDR1 SGHAT and CDR2 FQDESV (reference sequence). The germline V and J ends were trimmed by 5 bases and 0 bases, with 14 bases remaining between them. CDR3: CASSPRRGPSYEQYF. The CDR3 DNA reads TGTGCCAGCAGCCCTAGGAGGGGCCCCTCCTACGAGCAGTACTTC.

The chain joins TRBV21-1 to TRBJ2-7. TRBV21-1 is noted as a pseudogene. The CDR3 runs 12 residues. CDR3 nucleotides: TGTGCCAGCAGCGGAACGGTATACGAGCAGTACTTC. Translated: CASSGTVYEQYF.

The V and J genes are TRBV5-5 and TRBJ1-6; TRBD1 aligns across 7 bases. The CDR3 runs to 16 residues. CDR1 is SGHKS, CDR2 YYEKEE, per germline (reference sequence). The V and J ends lost 4 bases and 4 bases, in that order; junction bases with no gene match: 8. CDR3 nucleotide sequence: TGTGCCAGCAGCGGGGGACCGGGACAGTATAATTCACCCCTCCACTTT. It is translated as CASSGGPGQYNSPLHF.

This clone came up once. V is TRBV10-3 and J is TRBJ2-7, with TRBD1 matching over 7 bases. Germline-derived CDR1 and CDR2 are ENHRY and SYGVKD. V gave up 7 bases and J gave up 3 bases; unmatched junction bases: 15. The CDR3 extends over 16 amino acids. CDR3 sequence: CAIKKGSGTADYEQYF. The CDR3, as DNA: TGTGCCATCAAGAAAGGGTCTGGGACAGCAGACTACGAGCAGTACTTC.

The gene calls are TRBV10-3 and TRBJ2-1, with no clear D. This CDR3 region has 11 residues. V was clipped by 6 bases and J by 5 bases, with 5 bases between them. The germline gives CDR1 ENHRY, CDR2 SYGVKD. CDR3 sequence (DNA): TGTGCCATCAGCATCGACAATGAGCAGTTCTTC. This gives the protein CAISIDNEQFF.

The gene calls are TRBV29-1 and TRBJ2-7; no clear D gene. Germline V gene lookup returns CDR1 SQVTM and CDR2 ANQGSEA. V was trimmed by 1 base and J by 6 bases, leaving 7 bases between them. This CDR3 is built from 11 residues. The CDR3 DNA follows: TGCAGCGTTGAAGGGTCCGGCGAGCAGTACTTC. Amino acids: CSVEGSGEQYF.

To note about this clone: Mismatch with germline at one junction end may stem from a read error. Other DNA sequences in this sample translate to the same CDR3. The chain carries TRBV18 and TRBJ2-1; TRBD2 might be the D (5 bases). Germline CDR1 reads KGHSH; CDR2 reads LQKENI. The CDR3 totals 14 residues. The CDR3: CASSLNGGLNEQFF. Here the CDR3 DNA reads TGTGCCAGCTCCCTTAATGGCGGACTCAATGAGCAATTCTTC.

The chain employs TRBV30 and TRBJ1-3, with D perhaps TRBD1 (5 bases). Trimming pared 4 bases from V and 0 bases from J, leaving 13 bases between. The CDR3 consists of 15 residues. Germline lookup yields CDR1 GTSNPN and CDR2 SVGIG (reference sequence). DNA for the CDR3: TGTGCCTGGAATCAGGCGGACACCTCTGGAAACACCATATATTTT. Translation: CAWNQADTSGNTIYF.

This sequence joins TRBV15 and TRBJ1-2; no firm D call. The V end was cut by 5 bases, the J end by 0 bases, with 13 bases between. CDR3 length: 15 amino acids. Germline-derived CDR1 and CDR2 are LNHNV and YYDKDF (reference sequence). The CDR3 reads CATSQPREANYGYTF. The DNA for the CDR3 is TGTGCCACCAGCCAGCCCCGTGAAGCTAACTATGGCTACACCTTC.

The chain combines TRBV2 with TRBJ2-1; D is ambiguous. CDR3 length: 12 residues. Germline loops: CDR1 SNHLY, CDR2 FYNNEI. V was trimmed by 1 base and J by 4 bases, leaving 2 bases between them. Here the CDR3 DNA reads TGTGCCAGCAGTGAAGGTTACAATGAGCAGTTCTTC. This encodes CASSEGYNEQFF.

The chain couples TRBV6-6 to TRBJ1-2, with a weak D call TRBD1 (5 bases). The CDR3 totals 13 residues. The V gene lost 5 bases and the J gene lost 4 bases, with 11 bases spanning the gap. Looked up from germline, CDR1 is MNHNY and CDR2 is SVGAGI (reference sequence). CDR3 sequence reads: CASSTDGGYGYTF. DNA of the CDR3: TGTGCCAGCAGTACGGATGGGGGCTATGGCTACACCTTC.

The chain carries TRBV6-5 and TRBJ2-7; 8 bases map to TRBD2. This CDR3 contains 15 residues. CDR1 and CDR2 (germline): MNHEY, SVGAGI. The V and J ends lost 6 bases and 4 bases, in that order; junction bases with no gene match: 11. CDR3 DNA sequence: TGTGCCAGCAGCAGAGTAGCGGGATGGGGATACGAGCAGTACTTC. Translated, it gives CASSRVAGWGYEQYF.

This chain links TRBV15 with TRBJ1-2; no firm D call. Germline V gives CDR1 LNHNV, CDR2 YYDKDF (reference sequence). This CDR3 comprises 13 residues. V shed 0 bases and J shed 5 bases, with 7 bases lying between them. The CDR3 spells CATSREGWYGYTF. CDR3 bases: TGTGCCACCAGCAGAGAGGGATGGTATGGCTACACCTTC.

This rearrangement joins TRBV2 to TRBJ2-1; no reliable D call. Trimming cost V 11 bases and J 7 bases, with 21 bases left between them. The CDR3 is 14 amino acids. Germline values: CDR1 SNHLY, CDR2 FYNNEI. CDR3 coding DNA: TGTGCCGCCCAGACGAGACTCCTGGGGAATGAGCAGTTCTTC. It codes for CAAQTRLLGNEQFF.

CDR3 in amino acids: CASSHTGKAFF. For the CDR3, the DNA is TGTGCCAGCAGCCACACAGGGAAAGCTTTCTTT. V usage is TRBV14 and J usage is TRBJ1-1, with a weak D call TRBD1 (6 bases). Germline CDR1 SGHDN, CDR2 FVKESK. The germline V and J ends were trimmed by 3 bases and 9 bases, with 8 bases remaining between them. CDR3 length equals 11 residues. Variable domain in full (rest from reference TRBV14 and TRBJ1-1): EAGVTQFPSHSVIEKGQTVTLRCDPISGHDNLYWYRRVMGKEIKFLLHFVKESKQDESGMPNNRFLAERTGGTYSTLKVQPAELEDSGVYFCASSHTGKAFFGQGTRLTVV.